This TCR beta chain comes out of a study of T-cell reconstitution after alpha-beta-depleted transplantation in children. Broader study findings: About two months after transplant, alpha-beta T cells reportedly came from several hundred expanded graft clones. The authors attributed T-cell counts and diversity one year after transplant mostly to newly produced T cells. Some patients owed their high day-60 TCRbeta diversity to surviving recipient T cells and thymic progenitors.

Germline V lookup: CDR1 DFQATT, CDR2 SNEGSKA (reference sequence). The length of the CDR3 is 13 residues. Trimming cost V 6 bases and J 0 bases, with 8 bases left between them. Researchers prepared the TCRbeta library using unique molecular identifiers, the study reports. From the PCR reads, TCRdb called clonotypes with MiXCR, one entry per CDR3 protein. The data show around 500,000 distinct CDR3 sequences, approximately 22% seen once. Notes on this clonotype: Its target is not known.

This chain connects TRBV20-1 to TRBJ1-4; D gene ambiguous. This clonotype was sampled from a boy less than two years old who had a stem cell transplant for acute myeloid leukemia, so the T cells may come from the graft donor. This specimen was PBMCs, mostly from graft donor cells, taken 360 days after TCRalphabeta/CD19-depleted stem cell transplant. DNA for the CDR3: TGCAGTGCGCCCAGCGCAACTAATGAAAAACTGTTTTTT. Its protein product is CSAPSATNEKLFF.